The clone carrying this T cell receptor (beta chain) was detected once. What it recognizes is unknown. The junction differs from germline at one of its ends, possibly a read error. The germline V gene has CDR1 MDHEN and CDR2 SYDVKM. This CDR3 contains 12 residues. This sample was taken from a study of T cell repertoires in cytomegalovirus infection. Across the whole study: Both a matching HLA type and CMV infection were indicated by public TCR beta signatures.

Study outcomes and limitations: The cumulative frequency of public TCR beta families distinguished individuals who carried CMV together with the relevant HLA. CMV-specific TCR beta clonotypes restricted by HLA-C were the ones dominating the ex vivo response.

TCRdb redid the calling of the reads with MiXCR, one entry per CDR3 protein. In the table there are about 740,000 distinct CDR3 sequences, roughly 36% of which are singletons. The clonotype comes from a human donor in good health (CMV status not recorded). Some clones in this sample may be carry-over from other donors' samples. Input material: PBMCs. This chain links TRBV28 with TRBJ2-7; D uncertain. The CDR3 nucleotides read TGTGCCAGCGTCCCGGCGCCCTACGAGCAGTCCTTC. The encoded protein is CASVPAPYEQSF.